This T cell receptor beta chain was observed in a study of technical replicates of blood from several donors. In germline, CDR1 is SGHAT, CDR2 FQDESV (reference sequence). The CDR3 covers 14 residues. J gave up 5 bases and V 5 bases, and 5 bases lay outside the gene matches. Measured with immunoSEQ multiplex PCR; TCRdb has only the in-frame clones, and not every one. The sample lists 50,000 to 80,000 clones, approximately 86% seen once, with roughly 5.1% in the top ten. The gene calls are TRBV11-1 and TRBJ1-2; 10 positions match TRBD1. This TCR was sampled from a human donor in good health. Some clones in this sample may be carry-over from other donors' samples. The sequenced material came from PBMCs. CDR3 in DNA: TGTGCCAGCAGCGGACCGGGACAGGGGTATGGCTACACCTTC. Its translation is CASSGPGQGYGYTF.